These 16 T cell receptor beta chains came from one sample sequenced in a study of blood T cell repertoires in COVID-19. Generated by immunoSEQ multiplex PCR, the TCRdb table keeps only in-frame clones and is missing some. In the table there are more than 85,000 clones, 80% to 95% of which are singletons. The sequenced sample consisted of peripheral blood. All receptors come from a man in his sixties with acute or convalescent COVID-19.

In its sample, this clone was seen once. V is TRBV11-2 and J is TRBJ2-7; 8 bases fit TRBD1. Trimming removed 5 bases from V and 5 bases from J; junction bases left unmatched: 14. Looked up from germline, CDR1 is SGHAT and CDR2 is FQNNGV. The CDR3 length is 16 residues. The CDR3 DNA follows: TGTGCCAGCAGCATCAATTCGCAGGGGGCCCCCAACGAGCAGTACTTC. As protein: CASSINSQGAPNEQYF.

The V and J genes are TRBV6-5 and TRBJ1-6; D not resolved. CDR1 and CDR2 from the germline V gene are MNHEY and SVGAGI. The CDR3 runs to 16 residues. Trimming pared 2 bases from V and 0 bases from J, leaving 8 bases between. DNA for the CDR3: TGTGCCAGCAGTTACCTCAAGAGCTCCTATAATTCACCCCTCCACTTT. Its protein product is CASSYLKSSYNSPLHF.

The chain couples TRBV4-1 to TRBJ2-4; 8 nucleotides align to TRBD2. In germline, CDR1 is MGHRA, CDR2 YSYEKL. Unmatched junction bases numbered 3, after V lost 2 bases and J lost 6 bases. This CDR3 spans 14 amino acids. DNA for the CDR3: TGCGCCAGCAGCCAACTCGGACTAGCAAACATTCAGTACTTC. Translating gives CASSQLGLANIQYF.

This clone occurred once. The chain recombines TRBV5-4 with TRBJ1-2, with 9 bases lining up with TRBD1. The V and J ends lost 4 bases and 2 bases, in that order; junction bases with no gene match: 9. There are 16 residues in the CDR3. CDR1 is SGHNT and CDR2 is YYREEE in the germline V gene (reference sequence). The CDR3 is CASSPRTGVRNYGYTF. CDR3 DNA sequence: TGTGCCAGCAGCCCAAGGACAGGGGTCCGGAACTATGGCTACACCTTC.

The DNA of the CDR3 is TGCAGCGTTTTCCAGGGAGGGGGAAACACCATATATTTT. It translates to CSVFQGGGNTIYF. J is TRBJ1-3 and V is TRBV29-1; D is perhaps TRBD1 (5 bases). The length of the CDR3 is 13 residues. Trimming stripped 5 bases from V and 4 bases from J, with 12 bases between. Germline assignment: CDR1 SQVTM and CDR2 ANQGSEA.

In this sample, this clone turned up once. CDR3 in DNA: TGTGCCTGGAGGAGGGCTGGGGGCAATCAGCCCCAGCATTTT. It translates to CAWRRAGGNQPQHF. This rearrangement joins TRBV30 to TRBJ1-5; D is undetermined. Trimming removed 3 bases from V and 2 bases from J, with 11 bases in between. There are 14 residues in the CDR3. CDR1 GTSNPN and CDR2 SVGIG come from the germline V gene (reference sequence).

The chain uses TRBV7-6 and TRBJ1-3; D uncertain. Germline V gene sequence: CDR1 SGHVS, CDR2 FNYEAQ. The CDR3 extends over 13 amino acids. V gave up 5 bases and J gave up 4 bases, with 9 bases separating them. CDR3 in amino acids: CASSPREGNTIYF. The CDR3 DNA reads as TGTGCCAGCAGCCCGCGGGAGGGAAACACCATATATTTT.

The chain uses TRBV5-1 and TRBJ2-5; 9 nucleotides align to TRBD2. The germline V gene has CDR1 SGHRS and CDR2 YFSETQ. The CDR3 spans 17 residues. J gave up 3 bases and V 0 bases, and 9 bases lay outside the gene matches. CDR3 coding DNA: TGCGCCAGCAGCTTGGGAAGCCTAGCGGGATGGAAAGAGACCCAGTACTTC. This translates into CASSLGSLAGWKETQYF. Drawing the rest from reference TRBV5-1 and TRBJ2-5, the complete variable domain is KAGVTQTPRYLIKTRGQQVTLSCSPISGHRSVSWYQQTPGQGLQFLFEYFSETQRNKGNFPGRFSGRQFSNSRSEMNVSTLELGDSALYLCASSLGSLAGWKETQYFGPGTRLLVL.

J is TRBJ2-7 and V is TRBV28, with a possible D match to TRBD2 (6 bases). Trimming took 4 bases from V and 5 from J, leaving 12 bases between them. CDR3 length: 13 residues. Looked up from germline, CDR1 is MDHEN and CDR2 is SYDVKM. CDR3 bases: TGTGCCAGCAGTTCCCCCTCGGGGGACGAGCAGTACTTC. Protein: CASSSPSGDEQYF.

This chain joins TRBV5-1 and TRBJ1-1, with 7 bases lining up with TRBD1. The CDR3 has 14 amino acids. CDR1 SGHRS and CDR2 YFSETQ come from the germline V gene. Trimming at V came to 0 bases and at J to 6 bases, leaving 5 bases not matched to a gene. The CDR3 nucleotides are TGCGCCAGCAGCTTGGTAAGGGGGCGGTCTGAAGCTTTCTTT. Encoded protein: CASSLVRGRSEAFF.

The J gene is TRBJ1-5, the V gene TRBV19; 9 bases map to TRBD1. CDR1 LNHDA and CDR2 SQIVND come from the germline V gene (reference sequence). V gave up 2 bases and J gave up 8 bases; unmatched junction bases: 19. The CDR3 length is 19 residues. The CDR3 DNA follows: TGTGCCAGTAGTATAACCACTTTCGCTGGGACAGGGTCTATCGAGCCCCAGCATTTT. Protein product: CASSITTFAGTGSIEPQHF.

The J gene is TRBJ2-1, the V gene TRBV5-1, with TRBD2 identical over 11 bases. V lost 4 bases and J lost 6; bases outside the gene matches: 9. The germline gives CDR1 SGHRS, CDR2 YFSETQ. There are 16 residues in the CDR3. The CDR3 loop is CASSAVAGGPANEQFF. CDR3 bases: TGCGCCAGCAGCGCGGTAGCGGGAGGGCCCGCCAATGAGCAGTTCTTC.

The rearrangement links TRBV5-8 to TRBJ2-7, with 8 bases fitting TRBD1. This CDR3 comprises 15 residues. CDR1 SGHTS and CDR2 YDEGEE come from the germline V gene. V dropped 3 bases and J dropped 6; count of bases not matched to a gene: 11. Here the CDR3 reads CASSWTGSFLREQYV. CDR3 nucleotides: TGTGCCAGCAGCTGGACAGGGAGTTTCCTTCGCGAGCAGTACGTC.

The chain links TRBV19 to TRBJ2-1; TRBD2 matches at 10 bases. Trimming took 2 bases from V and 5 from J; bases not matched to a gene: 0. CDR1 and CDR2 (germline): LNHDA, SQIVND (reference sequence). The length of the CDR3 is 14 residues. The CDR3 DNA sequence: TGTGCCAGTAGTATAACTAGCGGGAACAATGAGCAGTTCTTC. Amino acid sequence: CASSITSGNNEQFF.

The chain joins TRBV5-1 to TRBJ2-2, with D unclear. Germline assignment: CDR1 SGHRS and CDR2 YFSETQ. The V end lost 0 bases, the J end lost 2 bases, and 8 bases lay between the germline ends. This CDR3 has 15 residues. The CDR3 DNA follows: TGCGCCAGCAGCTTGGACAGCCGTAACACCGGGGAGCTGTTTTTT. It codes for CASSLDSRNTGELFF.

The chain has TRBV18 and TRBJ2-1; 8 bases map to TRBD2. V gave up 6 bases and J gave up 8 bases; unmatched junction bases: 18. Germline V CDR1 and CDR2: KGHSH, LQKENI. The CDR3 length is 17 residues. The CDR3 DNA sequence: TGTGCCAGCTCCCCCTCCCCCCAAGCGGGAGTCAGCGATGAGCAGTTCTTC. Translated, it gives CASSPSPQAGVSDEQFF.